One T cell receptor (beta chain) is described in this entry. Original handling: Estimation of nucleated cell counts relied on the amplification of reference gene primers. TCRdb keeps only in-frame clones here, not all; method: immunoSEQ multiplex PCR. V and J calls and clone size are given by that table; D and trimming were obtained from the DNA. This sample has some 430,000 clones, with 90% found just once. This sample stems from a study of blood T cell repertoires in COVID-19. CDR1 and CDR2 from the germline V gene are MRHNA and SNTAGT. The ends were cut back, 6 bases at V and 5 bases at J, with 19 bases in the middle. CDR3 size: 15 residues. Participant age was about 18 to 89 years, and participants resided in roughly 24 US areas. Allocation to cohorts depended on clinical history reported by the participants.

Sequenced material: PBMCs or T cells enriched from blood (not recorded which). The sequence was obtained from a man aged 18 to 35 who had recovered from COVID-19. The V gene is TRBV6-4, the J gene TRBJ2-5; D possibly corresponds to TRBD2 (5 bases). The CDR3 loop is CASSQMFGGRETQYF. The CDR3 DNA reads TGTGCCAGCAGCCAAATGTTCGGCGGGCGGGAGACCCAGTACTTC.